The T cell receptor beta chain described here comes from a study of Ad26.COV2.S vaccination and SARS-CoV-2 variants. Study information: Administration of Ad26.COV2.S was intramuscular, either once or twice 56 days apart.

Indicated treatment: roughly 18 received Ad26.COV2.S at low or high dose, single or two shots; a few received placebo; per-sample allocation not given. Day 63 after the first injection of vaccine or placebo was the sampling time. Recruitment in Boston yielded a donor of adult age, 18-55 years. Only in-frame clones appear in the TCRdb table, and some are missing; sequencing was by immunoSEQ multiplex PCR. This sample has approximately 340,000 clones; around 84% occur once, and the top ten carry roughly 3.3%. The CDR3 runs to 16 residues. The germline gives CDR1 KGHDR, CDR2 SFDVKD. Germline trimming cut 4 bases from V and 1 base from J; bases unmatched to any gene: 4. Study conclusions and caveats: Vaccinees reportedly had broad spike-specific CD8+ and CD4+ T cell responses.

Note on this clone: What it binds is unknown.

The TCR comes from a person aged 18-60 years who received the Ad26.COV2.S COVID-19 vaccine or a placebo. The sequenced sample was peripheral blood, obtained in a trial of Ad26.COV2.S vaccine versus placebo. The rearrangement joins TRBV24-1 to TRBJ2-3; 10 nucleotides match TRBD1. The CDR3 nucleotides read TGTGCCACCAGTGACCCCGGGACAGGGGGCACAGATACGCAGTATTTT. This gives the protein CATSDPGTGGTDTQYF.